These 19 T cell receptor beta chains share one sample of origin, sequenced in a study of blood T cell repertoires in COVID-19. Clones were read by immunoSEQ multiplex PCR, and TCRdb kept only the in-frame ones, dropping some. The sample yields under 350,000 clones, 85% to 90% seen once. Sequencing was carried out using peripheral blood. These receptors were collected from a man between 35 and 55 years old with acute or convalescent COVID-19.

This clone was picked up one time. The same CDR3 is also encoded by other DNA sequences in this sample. The CDR3 loop reads CASSVSGNTEAFF. DNA of the CDR3: TGTGCCAGCAGCGTAAGCGGTAACACTGAAGCTTTCTTT. The rearrangement joins TRBV9 to TRBJ1-1; D remains ambiguous. CDR3 length: 13 residues. The V end was cut by 1 base, the J end by 2 bases, with 6 bases between. Germline lookup yields CDR1 SGDLS and CDR2 YYNGEE.

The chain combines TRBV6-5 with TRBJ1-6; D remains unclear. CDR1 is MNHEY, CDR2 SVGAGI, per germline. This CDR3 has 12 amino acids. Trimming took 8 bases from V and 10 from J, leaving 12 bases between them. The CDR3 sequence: CASRLGESPLHF. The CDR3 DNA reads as TGTGCCAGCCGACTTGGAGAATCACCCCTCCACTTT.

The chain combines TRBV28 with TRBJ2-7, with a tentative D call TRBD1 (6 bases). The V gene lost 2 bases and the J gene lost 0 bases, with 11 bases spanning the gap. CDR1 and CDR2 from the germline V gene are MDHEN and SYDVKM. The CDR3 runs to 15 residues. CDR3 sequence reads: CASSLRTANSYEQYF. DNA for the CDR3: TGTGCCAGCAGTTTAAGGACAGCCAACTCCTACGAGCAGTACTTC.

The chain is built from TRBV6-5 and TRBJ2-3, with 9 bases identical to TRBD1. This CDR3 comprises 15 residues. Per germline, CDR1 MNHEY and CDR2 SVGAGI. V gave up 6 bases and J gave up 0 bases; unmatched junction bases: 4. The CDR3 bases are TGTGCCAGCAGCGTGGGGACAGGGAGCACAGATACGCAGTATTTT. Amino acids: CASSVGTGSTDTQYF.

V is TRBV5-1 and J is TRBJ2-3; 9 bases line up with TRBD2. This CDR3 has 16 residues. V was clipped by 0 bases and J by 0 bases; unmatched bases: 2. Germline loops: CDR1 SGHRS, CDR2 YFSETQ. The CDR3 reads CASSLGLAESTDTQYF. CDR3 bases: TGCGCCAGCAGCTTGGGACTAGCGGAAAGCACAGATACGCAGTATTTT.

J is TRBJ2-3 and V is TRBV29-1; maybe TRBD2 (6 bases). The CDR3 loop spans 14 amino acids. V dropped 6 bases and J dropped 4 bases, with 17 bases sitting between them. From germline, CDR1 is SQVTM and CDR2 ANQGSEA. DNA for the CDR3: TGCAGCGTCCCTGGCGGGACGTATTCAGATACGCAGTATTTT. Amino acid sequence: CSVPGGTYSDTQYF.

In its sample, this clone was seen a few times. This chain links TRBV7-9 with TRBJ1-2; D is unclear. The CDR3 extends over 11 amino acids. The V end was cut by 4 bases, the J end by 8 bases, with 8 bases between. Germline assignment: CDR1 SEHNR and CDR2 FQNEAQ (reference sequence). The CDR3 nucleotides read TGTGCCAGCAGCTATCAGATCGGCTACACCTTC. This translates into CASSYQIGYTF.

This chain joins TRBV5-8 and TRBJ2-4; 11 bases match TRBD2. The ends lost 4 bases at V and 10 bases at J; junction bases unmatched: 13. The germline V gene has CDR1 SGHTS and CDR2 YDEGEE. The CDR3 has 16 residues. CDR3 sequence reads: CASSLTSGGPFGIQYF. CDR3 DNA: TGTGCCAGCAGCCTTACTAGCGGGGGCCCCTTCGGGATTCAGTACTTC.

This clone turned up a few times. For the CDR3, the DNA is TGTGCCAGCCTTCGGAGGAATCAGCCCCAGCATTTT. It codes for CASLRRNQPQHF. The gene calls are TRBV27 and TRBJ1-5, with D unresolved. CDR3 length: 12 amino acids. Trimming removed 8 bases from V and 4 bases from J, with 9 bases in between. From germline, CDR1 is MNHEY and CDR2 SMNVEV (reference sequence).

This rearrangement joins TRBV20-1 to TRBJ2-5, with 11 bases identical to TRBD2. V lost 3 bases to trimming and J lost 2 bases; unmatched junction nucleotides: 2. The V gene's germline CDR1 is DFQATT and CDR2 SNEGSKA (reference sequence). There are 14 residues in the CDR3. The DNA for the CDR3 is TGCAGTGCTAGTAGCGGGGGGGCACAAGAGACCCAGTACTTC. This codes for CSASSGGAQETQYF.

The CDR3 DNA reads TGCGCCAGCAGCGTGGGACTAGCGGGGACCACAGATACGCAGTATTTT. Residues: CASSVGLAGTTDTQYF. The V and J genes are TRBV5-1 and TRBJ2-3; 13 nucleotides agree with TRBD2. The CDR3 is 16 amino acids. V shed 4 bases and J 2 bases; nucleotides not matched to a gene: 4. Germline assignment: CDR1 SGHRS and CDR2 YFSETQ.

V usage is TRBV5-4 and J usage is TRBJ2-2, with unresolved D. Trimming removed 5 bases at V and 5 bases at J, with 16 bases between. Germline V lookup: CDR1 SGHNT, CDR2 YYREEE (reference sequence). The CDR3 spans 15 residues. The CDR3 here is CASSIIPRGTGELFF. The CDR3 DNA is TGTGCCAGCAGTATAATCCCCCGAGGAACCGGGGAGCTGTTTTTT. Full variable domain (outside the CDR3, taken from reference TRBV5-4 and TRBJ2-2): ETGVTQSPTHLIKTRGQQVTLRCSSQSGHNTVSWYQQALGQGPQFIFQYYREEENGRGNFPPRFSGLQFPNYSSELNVNALELDDSALYLCASSIIPRGTGELFFGEGSRLTVL.

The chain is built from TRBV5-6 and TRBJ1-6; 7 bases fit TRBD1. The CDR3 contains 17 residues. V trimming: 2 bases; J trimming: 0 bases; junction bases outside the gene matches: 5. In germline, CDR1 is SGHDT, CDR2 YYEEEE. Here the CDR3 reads CASSLQGTSSYNSPLHF. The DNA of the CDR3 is TGTGCCAGCAGCTTACAGGGGACCAGCTCCTATAATTCACCCCTCCACTTT.

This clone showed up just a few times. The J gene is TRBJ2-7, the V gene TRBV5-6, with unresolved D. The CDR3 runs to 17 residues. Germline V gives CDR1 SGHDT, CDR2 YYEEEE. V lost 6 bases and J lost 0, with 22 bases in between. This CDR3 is CASTPGRMDYSSYEQYF. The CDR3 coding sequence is TGTGCCAGCACCCCCGGCAGGATGGATTACAGCTCCTACGAGCAGTACTTC.

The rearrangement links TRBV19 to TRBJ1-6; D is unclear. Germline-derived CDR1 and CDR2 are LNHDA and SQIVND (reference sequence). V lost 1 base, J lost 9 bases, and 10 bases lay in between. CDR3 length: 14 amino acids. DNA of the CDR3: TGTGCCAGTAGTATAGGGGCCGCTGGTTCACCCCTCCACTTT. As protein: CASSIGAAGSPLHF. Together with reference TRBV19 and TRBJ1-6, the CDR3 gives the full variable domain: DGGITQSPKYLFRKEGQNVTLSCEQNLNHDAMYWYRQDPGQGLRLIYYSQIVNDFQKGDIAEGYSVSREKKESFPLTVTSAQKNPTAFYLCASSIGAAGSPLHFGNGTRLTVT.

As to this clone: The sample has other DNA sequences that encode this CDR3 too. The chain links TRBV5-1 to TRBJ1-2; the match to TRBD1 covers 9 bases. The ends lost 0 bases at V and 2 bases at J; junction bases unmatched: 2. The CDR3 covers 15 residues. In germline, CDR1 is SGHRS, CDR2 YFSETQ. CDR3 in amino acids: CASSLAGTGNYGYTF. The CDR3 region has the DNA TGCGCCAGCAGCTTGGCGGGGACAGGGAACTATGGCTACACCTTC.

The CDR3: CASSEFGGRVGRNQPQHF. CDR3 in DNA: TGTGCCAGCAGTGAATTTGGAGGGCGAGTGGGAAGAAATCAGCCCCAGCATTTT. The gene calls are TRBV6-1 and TRBJ1-5; D gene unclear. Trimming left V 2 bases short and J 4 bases short, with 21 bases between. There are 18 residues in the CDR3. Germline V gene data show CDR1 as MNHNS and CDR2 as SASEGT.

The CDR3 loop is CASSQENTYYGYTF. The DNA of the CDR3 is TGTGCCAGCAGCCAAGAGAACACCTACTATGGCTACACCTTC. The V call is TRBV14, the J call TRBJ1-2; D not certain. This CDR3 spans 14 amino acids. Germline V gene sequence: CDR1 SGHDN, CDR2 FVKESK. V was pared by 0 bases and J by 3 bases, with 8 bases between.

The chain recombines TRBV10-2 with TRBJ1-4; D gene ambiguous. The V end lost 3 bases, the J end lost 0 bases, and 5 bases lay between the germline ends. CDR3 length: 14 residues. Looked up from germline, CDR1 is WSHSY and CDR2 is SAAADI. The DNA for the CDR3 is TGCGCCAGCAGTGATTTAGCAACTAATGAAAAACTGTTTTTT. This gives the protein CASSDLATNEKLFF.